This paragraph reports one T cell receptor beta chain. The sample is drawn from a study of T cell changes during pregnancy in multiple sclerosis. The V gene lost 5 bases and the J gene lost 1 base, with 8 bases spanning the gap. The CDR3 sequence is 13 residues long. In germline, CDR1 is MNHEY, CDR2 SMNVEV (reference sequence). Profiled with immunoSEQ multiplex PCR; TCRdb holds only in-frame clones, not every one. The sample consists of tens of thousands of clones, around 94% of them appearing once. Sequencing used peripheral blood, obtained in the third trimester of pregnancy. The source is a female donor in good health, enrolled as a control in a pregnancy study. The chain carries TRBV27 and TRBJ2-5; D is unresolved. The CDR3 DNA sequence: TGTGCCAGCAGTCCCTGGGCCCAAGAGACCCAGTACTTC. Protein: CASSPWAQETQYF.